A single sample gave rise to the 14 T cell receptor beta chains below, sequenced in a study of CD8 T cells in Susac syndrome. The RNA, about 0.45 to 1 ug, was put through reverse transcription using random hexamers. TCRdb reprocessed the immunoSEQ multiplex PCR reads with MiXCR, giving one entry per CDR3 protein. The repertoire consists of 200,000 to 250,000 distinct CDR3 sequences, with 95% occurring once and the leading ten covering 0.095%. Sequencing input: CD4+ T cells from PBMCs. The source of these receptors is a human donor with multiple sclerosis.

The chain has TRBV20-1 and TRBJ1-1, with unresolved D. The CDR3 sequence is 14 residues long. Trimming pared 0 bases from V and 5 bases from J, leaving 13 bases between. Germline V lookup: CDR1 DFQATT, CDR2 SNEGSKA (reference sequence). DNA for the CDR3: TGCAGTGCTAGAGATCGGTCGGGAGAGACTGAAGCTTTCTTT. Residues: CSARDRSGETEAFF.

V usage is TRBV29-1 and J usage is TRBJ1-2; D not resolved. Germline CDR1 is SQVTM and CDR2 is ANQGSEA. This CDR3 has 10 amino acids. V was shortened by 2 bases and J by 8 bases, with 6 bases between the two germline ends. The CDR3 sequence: CSVEREGYTF. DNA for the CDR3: TGCAGCGTTGAACGGGAGGGCTACACCTTC.

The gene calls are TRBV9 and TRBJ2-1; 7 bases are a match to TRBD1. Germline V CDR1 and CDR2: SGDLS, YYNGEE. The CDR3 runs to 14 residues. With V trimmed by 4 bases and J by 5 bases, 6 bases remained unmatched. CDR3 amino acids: CASSTRQGDNEQFF. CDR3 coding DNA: TGTGCCAGCAGCACCCGACAGGGCGACAATGAGCAGTTCTTC.

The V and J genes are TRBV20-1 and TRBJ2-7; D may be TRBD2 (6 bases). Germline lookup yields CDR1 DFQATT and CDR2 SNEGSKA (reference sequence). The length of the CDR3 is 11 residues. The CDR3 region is CSFGGSYEQYF. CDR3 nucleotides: TGCAGCTTCGGGGGCTCCTACGAGCAGTACTTC.

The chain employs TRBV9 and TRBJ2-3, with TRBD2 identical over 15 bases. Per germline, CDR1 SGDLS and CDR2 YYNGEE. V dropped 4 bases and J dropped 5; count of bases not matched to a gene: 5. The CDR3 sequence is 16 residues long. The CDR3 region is CASSTRTSGGGDTQYF. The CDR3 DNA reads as TGTGCCAGCAGCACCCGGACTAGCGGGGGGGGAGATACGCAGTATTTT.

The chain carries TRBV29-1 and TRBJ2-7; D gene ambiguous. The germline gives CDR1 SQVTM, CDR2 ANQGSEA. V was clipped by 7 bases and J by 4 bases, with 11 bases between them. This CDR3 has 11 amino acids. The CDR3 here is CSARLLYEQYF. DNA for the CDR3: TGCAGCGCTAGGCTCCTTTACGAGCAGTACTTC.

This CDR3 reads CASREGARETQYF. DNA for the CDR3: TGTGCCAGCAGGGAGGGGGCAAGGGAGACCCAGTACTTC. The rearrangement joins TRBV25-1 to TRBJ2-5; D may be TRBD1 (7 bases). The V gene lost 6 bases and the J gene lost 5 bases, with 13 bases spanning the gap. The germline V gene encodes CDR1 MGHDK and CDR2 SYGVNS. This CDR3 has 13 residues.

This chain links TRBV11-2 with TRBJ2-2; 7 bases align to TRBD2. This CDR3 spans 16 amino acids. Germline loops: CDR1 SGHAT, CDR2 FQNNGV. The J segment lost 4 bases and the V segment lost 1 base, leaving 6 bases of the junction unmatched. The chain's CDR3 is CASSLGSLAVTGELFF. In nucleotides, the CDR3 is TGTGCCAGCAGCTTAGGCAGTCTAGCGGTCACCGGGGAGCTGTTTTTT. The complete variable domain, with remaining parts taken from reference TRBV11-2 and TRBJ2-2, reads EAGVAQSPRYKIIEKRQSVAFWCNPISGHATLYWYQQILGQGPKLLIQFQNNGVVDDSQLPKDRFSAERLKGVDSTLKIQPAKLEDSAVYLCASSLGSLAVTGELFFGEGSRLTVL.

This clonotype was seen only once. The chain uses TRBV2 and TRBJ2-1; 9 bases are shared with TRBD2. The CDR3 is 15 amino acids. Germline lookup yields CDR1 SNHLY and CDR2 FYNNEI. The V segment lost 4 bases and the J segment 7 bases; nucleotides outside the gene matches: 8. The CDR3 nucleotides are TGTGCCAGCAGTGCCCAGCGGGAGGCATGGAATGAGCAGTTCTTC. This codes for CASSAQREAWNEQFF.

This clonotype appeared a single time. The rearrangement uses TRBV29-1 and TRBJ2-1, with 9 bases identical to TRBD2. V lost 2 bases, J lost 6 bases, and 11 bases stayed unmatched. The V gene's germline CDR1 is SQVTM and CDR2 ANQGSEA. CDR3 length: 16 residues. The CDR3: CSVESRGSGSVNEQFF. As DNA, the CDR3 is TGCAGCGTTGAATCCCGCGGTAGCGGGAGCGTCAATGAGCAGTTCTTC.

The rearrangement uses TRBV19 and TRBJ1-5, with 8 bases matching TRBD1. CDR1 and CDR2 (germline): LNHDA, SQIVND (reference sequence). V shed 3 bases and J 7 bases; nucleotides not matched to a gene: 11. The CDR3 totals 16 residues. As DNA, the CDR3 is TGTGCCAGTAGTATGTTAGCCCAGGGGGCCAGACAGCCCCAGCATTTT. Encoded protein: CASSMLAQGARQPQHF.

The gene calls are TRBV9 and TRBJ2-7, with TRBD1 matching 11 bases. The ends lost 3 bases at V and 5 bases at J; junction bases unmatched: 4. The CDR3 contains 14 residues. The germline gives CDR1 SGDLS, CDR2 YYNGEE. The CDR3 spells CASSARTGGDEQYF. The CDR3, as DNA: TGTGCCAGCAGCGCCAGGACAGGGGGCGACGAGCAGTACTTC. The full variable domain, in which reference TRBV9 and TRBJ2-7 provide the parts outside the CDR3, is DSGVTQTPKHLITATGQRVTLRCSPRSGDLSVYWYQQSLDQGLQFLIQYYNGEERAKGNILERFSAQQFPDLHSELNLSSLELGDSALYFCASSARTGGDEQYFGPGTRLTVT.

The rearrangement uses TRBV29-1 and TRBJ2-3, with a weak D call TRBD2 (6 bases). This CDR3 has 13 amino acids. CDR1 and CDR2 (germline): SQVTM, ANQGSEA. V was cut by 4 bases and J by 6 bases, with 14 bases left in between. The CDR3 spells CSVAGVATDTQYF. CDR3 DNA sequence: TGCAGCGTTGCGGGGGTGGCTACCGATACGCAGTATTTT.

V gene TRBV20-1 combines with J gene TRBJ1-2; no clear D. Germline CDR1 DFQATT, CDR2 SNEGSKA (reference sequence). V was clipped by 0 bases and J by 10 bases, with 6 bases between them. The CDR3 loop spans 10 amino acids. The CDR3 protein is CSARDLVYTF. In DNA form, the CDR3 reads TGCAGTGCTAGAGATCTAGTCTACACCTTC.